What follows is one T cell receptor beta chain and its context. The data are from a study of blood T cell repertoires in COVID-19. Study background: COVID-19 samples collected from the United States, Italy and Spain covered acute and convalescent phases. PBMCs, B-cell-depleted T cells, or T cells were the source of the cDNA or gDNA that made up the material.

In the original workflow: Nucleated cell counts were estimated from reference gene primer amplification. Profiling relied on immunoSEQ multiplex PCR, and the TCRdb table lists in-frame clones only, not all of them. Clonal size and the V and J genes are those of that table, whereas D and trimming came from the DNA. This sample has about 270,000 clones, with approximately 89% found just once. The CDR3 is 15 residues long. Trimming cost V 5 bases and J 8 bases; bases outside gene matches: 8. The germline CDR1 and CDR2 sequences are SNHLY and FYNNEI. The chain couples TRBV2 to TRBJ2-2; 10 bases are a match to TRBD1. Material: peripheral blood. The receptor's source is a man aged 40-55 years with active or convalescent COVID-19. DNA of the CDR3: TGTGCCAGCAGTCAGACCCTGGGACAGGGGGGGGAGCTGTTTTTT. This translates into CASSQTLGQGGELFF.